Listed here is a single TCR beta chain. The antigen is unknown. The sample is drawn from a study of identifying expanded T cells in peripheral blood. Study-level points and caveats: Clone count variance between roughly 2-week samples rose with total template count. Technical replicates showed about 1.2 changed clones; roughly two weeks approximately 16; four weeks 19.

Repertoires were generated with immunoSEQ multiplex PCR, while TCRdb's copy carries only in-frame clones and drops some. This table holds approximately 81,000 clones, 80% to 85% found once. During the collection period, no donor immune events like infections were recorded. This CDR3 contains 14 residues. Germline V gene sequence: CDR1 ENHRY, CDR2 SYGVKD. Trimming took 2 bases from V and 3 from J, leaving 8 bases between them. Sequencing used blood. This receptor was taken from a person aged 18-69 years in good health. This chain joins TRBV10-3 and TRBJ2-1, with D unclear. CDR3 region: CAISERSDYNEQFF. CDR3 coding DNA: TGTGCCATCAGTGAGCGGAGCGACTACAATGAGCAGTTCTTC.